One and the same sample provided the 18 T cell receptor beta chains below, sequenced in a study of OX40 agonist ivuxolimab in advanced cancers. Sequencing used immunoSEQ multiplex PCR; TCRdb keeps in-frame clones, though not all of them. Here the sample spans 52,000 or so clones, 65% to 90% being singletons. This sample comprised CD4+ or CD8+ T cells sorted from blood, obtained in a trial of the OX40 agonist ivuxolimab. These receptors were collected from an adult with an advanced solid tumor such as melanoma, head and neck, liver or kidney cancer.

The rearrangement joins TRBV6-5 to TRBJ1-5, with D tentatively TRBD1 (6 bases). Looked up from germline, CDR1 is MNHEY and CDR2 is SVGAGI. The V and J ends lost 6 bases and 3 bases respectively, with 15 bases between them. This CDR3 has 15 residues. CDR3 nucleotides: TGTGCCAGCAGGGGTCAACAGGGCCTCAATCAGCCCCAGCATTTT. This gives the protein CASRGQQGLNQPQHF.

V usage is TRBV19 and J usage is TRBJ2-3, with D perhaps given as TRBD1 or TRBD2 (6 bases each). The germline V gene encodes CDR1 LNHDA and CDR2 SQIVND (reference sequence). There are 16 residues in the CDR3. V was pared by 8 bases and J by 4 bases, with 22 bases between. The CDR3 sequence is CASSFFPGATSDTQYF. Written as DNA, the CDR3 is TGTGCCAGTTCCTTTTTTCCGGGGGCAACGTCAGATACGCAGTATTTT.

The V and J genes are TRBV19 and TRBJ1-1; 7 nucleotides agree with TRBD1. The germline gives CDR1 LNHDA, CDR2 SQIVND (reference sequence). V lost 6 bases and J lost 8; bases outside the gene matches: 12. The CDR3 has 14 amino acids. CDR3 coding DNA: TGTGCCAGTAGGGTGACAGGGAGAGGAATAGAAGCTTTCTTT. Protein: CASRVTGRGIEAFF.

This chain joins TRBV9 and TRBJ2-3; D uncertain. Germline V gene lookup returns CDR1 SGDLS and CDR2 YYNGEE. The CDR3 contains 13 residues. V was pared by 0 bases and J by 6 bases, with 8 bases between. The CDR3 DNA reads TGTGCCAGCAGCGTAGTTGCCACGGATACGCAGTATTTT. Its translation is CASSVVATDTQYF.

This clone was found a few times. This chain connects TRBV4-3 to TRBJ2-3; 8 bases map to TRBD2. The germline V gene has CDR1 LGHNA and CDR2 YSLEER. This CDR3 is built from 18 residues. Trimming removed 0 bases from V and 1 base from J; junction bases left unmatched: 9. The CDR3 here is CASSQDDASGLRTDTQYF. The CDR3 DNA reads TGCGCCAGCAGCCAAGATGACGCTAGCGGGCTCCGCACAGATACGCAGTATTTT.

This rearrangement joins TRBV6-1 to TRBJ2-5; D perhaps matches TRBD2 (6 bases). The CDR3 runs to 11 residues. In germline, CDR1 is MNHNS, CDR2 SASEGT. The ends were cut back, 6 bases at V and 7 bases at J, with 9 bases in the middle. In DNA, the CDR3 is TGTGCCAGCAGAACGGGGGTGACCCAGTACTTC. Protein sequence: CASRTGVTQYF.

This chain uses TRBV5-1 with TRBJ1-1, with 9 bases identical to TRBD1. Germline V lookup: CDR1 SGHRS, CDR2 YFSETQ. V dropped 4 bases and J dropped 2; count of bases not matched to a gene: 9. This CDR3 is built from 16 residues. CDR3 amino acids: CASSQAGTGINTEAFF. In DNA form, the CDR3 reads TGCGCCAGCAGCCAAGCCGGGACAGGGATAAACACTGAAGCTTTCTTT.

The genes are TRBV7-8 and TRBJ1-1; no clear D gene. CDR1 and CDR2 from the germline V gene are SGHVS and FQNEAQ. The V end lost 4 bases, the J end lost 1 base, and 13 bases lay between the germline ends. This CDR3 has 15 amino acids. CDR3 nucleotide sequence: TGTGCCAGCAGCTCCCAGACGGGGTGGAACACTGAAGCTTTCTTT. This encodes CASSSQTGWNTEAFF.

The chain is built from TRBV7-3 and TRBJ1-5; D not certain. The CDR3 has 15 amino acids. V dropped 1 base and J dropped 3 bases, with 10 bases sitting between them. Germline lookup yields CDR1 SGHTA and CDR2 FQGTGA. CDR3 DNA: TGTGCCAGCAGCTTAAAAGCAGGATACAATCAGCCCCAGCATTTT. Its translation is CASSLKAGYNQPQHF. The full variable domain, rest sourced from reference TRBV7-3 and TRBJ1-5, is GAGVSQTPSNKVTEKGKYVELRCDPISGHTALYWYRQSLGQGPEFLIYFQGTGAADDSGLPNDRFFAVRPEGSVSTLKIQRTERGDSAVYLCASSLKAGYNQPQHFGDGTRLSIL.

CDR3 DNA: TGTGCCAGCAGTTTACAGGGCTGGGGGACTGAAGCTTTCTTT. Translating gives CASSLQGWGTEAFF. The rearrangement links TRBV28 to TRBJ1-1, with a weak D call TRBD1 (5 bases). V lost 2 bases, J lost 5 bases, and 12 bases lay in between. The germline V gene encodes CDR1 MDHEN and CDR2 SYDVKM. The CDR3 totals 14 residues. Drawing the rest from reference TRBV28 and TRBJ1-1, the complete variable domain is DVKVTQSSRYLVKRTGEKVFLECVQDMDHENMFWYRQDPGLGLRLIYFSYDVKMKEKGDIPEGYSVSREKKERFSLILESASTNQTSMYLCASSLQGWGTEAFFGQGTRLTVV.

The chain employs TRBV6-6 and TRBJ1-6, with no clear D. CDR1 is MNHNY, CDR2 SVGAGI, per germline (reference sequence). The CDR3 spans 16 residues. V was shortened by 0 bases and J by 6 bases, with 12 bases between the two germline ends. The CDR3, as DNA: TGTGCCAGCAGTTACTCGTCCGGGAGACGTAATTCACCCCTCCACTTT. Translation gives CASSYSSGRRNSPLHF.

The chain carries TRBV7-3 and TRBJ2-7; D is unclear. Germline lookup yields CDR1 SGHTA and CDR2 FQGTGA. The CDR3 spans 11 residues. Deletions cut 5 bases from V and 7 bases from J, with 9 bases between. The CDR3 region is CASSLQKEQYF. The CDR3 bases are TGTGCCAGCAGCCTCCAGAAGGAGCAGTACTTC.

This clone was seen more than once but under ten times. This sequence joins TRBV9 and TRBJ1-5; D remains unclear. In germline, CDR1 is SGDLS, CDR2 YYNGEE. CDR3 length: 15 amino acids. The germline V and J ends were trimmed by 0 bases and 0 bases, with 7 bases remaining between them. The CDR3 DNA sequence: TGTGCCAGCAGCGTAGGAGTTTATAGCAATCAGCCCCAGCATTTT. Amino acid sequence: CASSVGVYSNQPQHF.

CDR3 sequence reads: CASSSGSSYNEQFF. The CDR3 DNA sequence: TGCGCCAGCAGCTCTGGGAGCTCCTACAATGAGCAGTTCTTC. The chain uses TRBV5-1 and TRBJ2-1; D is possibly TRBD2 (5 bases). CDR3 length: 14 residues. V dropped 3 bases and J dropped 0 bases, with 7 bases sitting between them. The germline gives CDR1 SGHRS, CDR2 YFSETQ.

This sequence joins TRBV6-6 and TRBJ1-3; perhaps TRBD1 as D (5 bases). V was shortened by 9 bases and J by 0 bases, with 12 bases between the two germline ends. CDR1 MNHNY and CDR2 SVGAGI come from the germline V gene (reference sequence). This CDR3 has 14 residues. As DNA, the CDR3 is TGTGCCAGTACAGGACGGCCCTCTGGAAACACCATATATTTT. Translated: CASTGRPSGNTIYF.

This chain links TRBV6-5 with TRBJ1-1, with D possibly being TRBD1 (6 bases). CDR1 is MNHEY, CDR2 SVGAGI, per germline. The CDR3 totals 13 residues. V dropped 8 bases and J dropped 0 bases, with 10 bases sitting between them. DNA of the CDR3: TGTGCCAGCCGGAGGGGGGTGAACACTGAAGCTTTCTTT. Protein: CASRRGVNTEAFF.

The chain uses TRBV10-2 and TRBJ1-5; the match to TRBD1 covers 8 bases. This CDR3 region has 13 residues. Germline V lookup: CDR1 WSHSY, CDR2 SAAADI. V lost 2 bases to trimming and J lost 7 bases; unmatched junction nucleotides: 1. The CDR3 loop reads CASSEGQGQPQHF. CDR3 sequence (DNA): TGCGCCAGCAGTGAGGGACAGGGCCAGCCCCAGCATTTT.

The chain has TRBV4-3 and TRBJ2-7, with 7 nucleotides matching TRBD1. Trimming removed 4 bases from V and 0 bases from J; junction bases left unmatched: 3. Looked up from germline, CDR1 is LGHNA and CDR2 is YSLEER. CDR3 length: 14 amino acids. The DNA for the CDR3 is TGCGCCAGCAGCCCGGACAGGAGCTCCTACGAGCAGTACTTC. Amino acids: CASSPDRSSYEQYF.